This T cell receptor beta chain was obtained from a study of T cell repertoires in cytomegalovirus infection (dated 2019 in TCRdb). About the study as a whole: The HLA type of each donor mattered for the analysis, because public TCR beta signatures pointed to carriage of CMV infection along with the matching HLA type.

Beyond this particular receptor, the publication reports: In the ex vivo response, HLA-C-restricted CMV-specific TCR beta clonotypes were dominant, and in two of eight donors the single most frequent clonotype came from this HLA-C-restricted group. In both this cohort and an independent roughly 360-donor cohort, the cumulative frequency of public TCR beta family members distinguished carriers of CMV infection plus the relevant HLA type.

Sequencing relied on an Illumina HiSeq 1500. TCRdb reworked the public reads: Q25 trimming with fastp, MiXCR clone assembly, productive beta chains retained. Each entry is one CDR3 protein sequence, shown with its most common DNA and genes. In this sample the table shows 200,000 or so distinct CDR3 sequences, approximately 19% of which occur a single time. The ten most abundant clones make up about 2.9% of the sample. This clonotype showed up many times. What this receptor recognizes is not known. The input lacks base qualities; no much larger clone sits a single base away. The junction shows trimming of 4 bases on V and 4 bases on J, and the gene matches do not reach 7 bases of it. Looking up the germline V gene yields CDR1 MDHEN and CDR2 SYDVKM. Counted from cysteine to phenylalanine, this CDR3 has 15 amino acids. Only the CDR3 region is kept as DNA, spanning 45 bases read in frame from base 1.

The sample consisted of PBMCs. The chain is encoded by TRBV28 joined to TRBJ1-3; 7 central bases correspond to TRBD1. This receptor was identified in a human donor in good health (CMV status not recorded). Some clones in this sample may be carry-over from other donors' samples. The CDR3 in this case is CASSSQGGRGNTIYF. The DNA sequence reads TGTGCCAGCAGTTCCCAGGGGGGACGGGGAAACACCATATATTTT.